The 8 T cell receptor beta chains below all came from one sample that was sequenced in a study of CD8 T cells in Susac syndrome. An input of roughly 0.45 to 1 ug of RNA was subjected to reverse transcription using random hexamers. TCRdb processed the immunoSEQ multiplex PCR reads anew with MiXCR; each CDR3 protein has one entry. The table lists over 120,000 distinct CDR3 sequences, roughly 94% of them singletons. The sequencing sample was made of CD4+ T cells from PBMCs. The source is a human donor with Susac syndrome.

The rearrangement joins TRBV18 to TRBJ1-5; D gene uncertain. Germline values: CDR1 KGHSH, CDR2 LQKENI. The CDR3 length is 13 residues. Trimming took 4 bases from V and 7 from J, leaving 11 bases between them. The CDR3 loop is CASSQAGGQPQHF. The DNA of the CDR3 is TGTGCCAGCTCACAGGCAGGAGGGCAGCCCCAGCATTTT.

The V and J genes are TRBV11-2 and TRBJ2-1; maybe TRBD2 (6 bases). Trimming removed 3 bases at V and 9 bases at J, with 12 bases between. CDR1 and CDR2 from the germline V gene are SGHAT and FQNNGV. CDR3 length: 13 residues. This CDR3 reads CASSLGTAGEQFF. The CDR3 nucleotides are TGTGCCAGCAGCTTGGGGACTGCGGGTGAGCAGTTCTTC. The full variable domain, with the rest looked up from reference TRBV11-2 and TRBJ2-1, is EAGVAQSPRYKIIEKRQSVAFWCNPISGHATLYWYQQILGQGPKLLIQFQNNGVVDDSQLPKDRFSAERLKGVDSTLKIQPAKLEDSAVYLCASSLGTAGEQFFGPGTRLTVL.

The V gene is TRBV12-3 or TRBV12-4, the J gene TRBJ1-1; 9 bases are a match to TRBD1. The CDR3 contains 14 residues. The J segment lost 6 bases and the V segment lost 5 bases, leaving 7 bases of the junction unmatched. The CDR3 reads CASSPTGGSPEAFF. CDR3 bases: TGTGCCAGCAGTCCCACAGGGGGCTCCCCTGAAGCTTTCTTT.

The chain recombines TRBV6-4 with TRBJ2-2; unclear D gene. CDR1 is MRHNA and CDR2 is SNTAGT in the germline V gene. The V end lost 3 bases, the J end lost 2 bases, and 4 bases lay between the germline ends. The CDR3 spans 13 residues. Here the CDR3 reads CASSEKNTGELFF. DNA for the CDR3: TGTGCCAGCAGTGAAAAAAACACCGGGGAGCTGTTTTTT.

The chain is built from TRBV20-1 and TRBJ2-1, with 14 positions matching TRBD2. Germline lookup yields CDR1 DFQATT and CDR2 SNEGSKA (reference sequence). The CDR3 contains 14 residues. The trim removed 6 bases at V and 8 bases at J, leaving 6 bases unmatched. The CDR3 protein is CSAQTSGGADEQFF. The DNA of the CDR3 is TGCAGTGCCCAGACTAGCGGGGGGGCCGATGAGCAGTTCTTC.

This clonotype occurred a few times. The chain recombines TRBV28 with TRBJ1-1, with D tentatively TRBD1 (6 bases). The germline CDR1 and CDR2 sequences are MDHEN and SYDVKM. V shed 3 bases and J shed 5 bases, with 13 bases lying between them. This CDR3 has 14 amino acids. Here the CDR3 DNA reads TGTGCCAGCAGTTTGTCGGACAGAGGGACTGAAGCTTTCTTT. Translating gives CASSLSDRGTEAFF.

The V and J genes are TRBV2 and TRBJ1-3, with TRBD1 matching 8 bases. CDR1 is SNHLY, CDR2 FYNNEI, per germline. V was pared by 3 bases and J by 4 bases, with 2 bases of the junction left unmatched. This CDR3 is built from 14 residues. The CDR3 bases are TGTGCCAGCAGTGACGGGACAGGCGGAAACACCATATATTTT. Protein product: CASSDGTGGNTIYF.

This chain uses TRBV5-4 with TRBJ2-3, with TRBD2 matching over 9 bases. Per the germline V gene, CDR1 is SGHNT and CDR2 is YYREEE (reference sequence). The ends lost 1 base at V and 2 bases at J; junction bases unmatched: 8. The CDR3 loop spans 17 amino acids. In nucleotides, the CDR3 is TGTGCCAGCAGCTTGATGTCTAGCGGGGCCTACACAGATACGCAGTATTTT. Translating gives CASSLMSSGAYTDTQYF.